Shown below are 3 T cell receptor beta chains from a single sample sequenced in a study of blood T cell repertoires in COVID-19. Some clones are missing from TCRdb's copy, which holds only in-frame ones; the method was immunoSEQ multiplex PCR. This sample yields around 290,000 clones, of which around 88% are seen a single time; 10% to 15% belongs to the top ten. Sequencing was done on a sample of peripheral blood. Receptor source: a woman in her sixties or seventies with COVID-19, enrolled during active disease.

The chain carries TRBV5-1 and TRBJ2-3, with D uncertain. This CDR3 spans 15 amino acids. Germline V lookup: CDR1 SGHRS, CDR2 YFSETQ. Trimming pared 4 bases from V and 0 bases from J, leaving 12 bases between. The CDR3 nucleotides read TGCGCCAGCAGCGCACGAGTCACTAGCACAGATACGCAGTATTTT. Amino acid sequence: CASSARVTSTDTQYF. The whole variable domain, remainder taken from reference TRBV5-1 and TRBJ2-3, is KAGVTQTPRYLIKTRGQQVTLSCSPISGHRSVSWYQQTPGQGLQFLFEYFSETQRNKGNFPGRFSGRQFSNSRSEMNVSTLELGDSALYLCASSARVTSTDTQYFGPGTRLTVL.

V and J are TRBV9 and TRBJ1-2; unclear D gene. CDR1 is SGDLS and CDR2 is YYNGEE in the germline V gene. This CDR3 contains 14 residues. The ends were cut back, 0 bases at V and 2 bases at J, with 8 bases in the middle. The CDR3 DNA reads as TGTGCCAGCAGCGTAGATCCGGGGAACTATGGCTACACCTTC. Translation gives CASSVDPGNYGYTF.

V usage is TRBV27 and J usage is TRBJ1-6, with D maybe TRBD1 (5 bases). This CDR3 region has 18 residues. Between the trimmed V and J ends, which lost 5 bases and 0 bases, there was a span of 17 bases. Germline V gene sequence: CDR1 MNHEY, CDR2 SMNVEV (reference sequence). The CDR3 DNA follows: TGTGCCAGCAGTCCCCGACAGAGCTCTAGCTCCTATAATTCACCCCTCCACTTT. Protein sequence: CASSPRQSSSSYNSPLHF.